This T cell receptor beta chain was recovered during a study of sequential checkpoint blockade in melanoma (dated by TCRdb to the late 2010s). At the level of the whole study: Using 1:1 randomization, the trial assigned patients either to first-line nivolumab followed by ipilimumab (arm A) or to ipilimumab followed by nivolumab (arm B). Maintenance nivolumab came after both trial sequences. Results and caveats for the whole study, not just this receptor: The response-prediction model combining TCR metrics and mutation burden needs validation in larger, independent patient cohorts.

Comment on this clone: Its antigen target is currently unknown. Per-base quality was not reported, and no clone a single base away is much larger than it.

The V and J ends are trimmed by 3 bases and 5 bases, leaving 10 bases between them. Spanning cysteine to phenylalanine, the CDR3 consists of 13 amino acids. The DNA shown is the 39-base CDR3, in frame from base 1. Looking up the germline V gene yields CDR1 LGHNA and CDR2 YNFKEQ. The sample's treatment or condition label is to be understood as: randomized to nivolumab then ipilimumab (arm A) or the reverse (arm B). None of the patients in the trial had previously been given DNA-damaging chemotherapy. Live CD3+CD8+ cells negative for CD19 and CD56 were sorted from thawed PBMCs on a FACS Aria II flow cytometer. Samples were obtained from patients with melanoma enrolled in CheckMate 064, a randomized, open-label phase II trial of sequential checkpoint blockade. Peripheral blood mononuclear cells were collected by leukapheresis, purified using Ficoll-Paque, and frozen in human serum containing about 11% DMSO. Immediately after sorting, the purity of the sorted blood CD3+CD8+ cells was confirmed to be >95%, and DNA was then extracted.

TCRbeta CDR3 regions were immunosequenced from genomic DNA with the immunoSEQ Assay. Before high-throughput sequencing, the genomic DNA was amplified using bias-controlled multiplex PCR. The source study handled its data this way. To quantify the absolute abundance of each unique TCRbeta CDR3 region, the sequences were collapsed and filtered. Clonality, defined as 1 minus Pielou's evenness, was calculated using productive rearrangements only. A previously published method was used to identify clones with significantly greater frequencies in on-treatment samples than in baseline samples. TCRdb took this table from immuneACCESS and kept in-frame rearrangements with V and J called. Such tables lack part of the clones; where checked against another copy, unresolved V genes explain under half of the gap, and the rest is unexplained. That table gives V, J and clone size, and the DNA gave D and trimming. Here the sample has about 40,000 clones; 86% occur a single time. Approximately 12% of the sample lies in the top ten.

The TCR comes from a human donor with melanoma. This specimen was CD8+ T cells sorted from blood (inferred from file names), taken from a patient given nivolumab and ipilimumab in sequence. Recombination connected TRBV4-2 to TRBJ1-1, with no D gene named confidently. Read as DNA, the sequence is TGTGCCAGCAGCCATACACTATCGACTGAAGCTTTCTTT. This yields the protein CASSHTLSTEAFF.